This TCR beta chain was found in a study of OX40 agonist ivuxolimab in advanced cancers. Study at large: Checkpoint inhibitors had been given previously to 40% of patients. The study's findings and limits: In general, CD8+ T cells held more expanded clones than CD4+ did, on average.

V dropped 8 bases and J dropped 0; count of bases not matched to a gene: 11. Germline CDR1 is MGHDK and CDR2 is SYGVNS. The CDR3 contains 18 residues. This clone occurred once. Its specificity is not known. The study sampled blood at baseline, cycle 4 day 1, and cycle 7 day 1. Clones were sequenced by immunoSEQ multiplex PCR, and TCRdb holds only the in-frame ones, with some missing. The sample has over 45,000 clones; more than 75% are singletons. This chain links TRBV25-1 with TRBJ1-3; 12 bases line up with TRBD1. The source was CD4+ or CD8+ T cells sorted from blood, collected in a trial of the OX40 agonist ivuxolimab. This receptor was taken from an adult with an advanced solid tumor such as melanoma, head and neck, liver or kidney cancer. The CDR3 sequence: CASRGQGARTNSGNTIYF. CDR3 nucleotide sequence: TGTGCCAGCCGGGGACAGGGGGCACGGACCAACTCTGGAAACACCATATATTTT.